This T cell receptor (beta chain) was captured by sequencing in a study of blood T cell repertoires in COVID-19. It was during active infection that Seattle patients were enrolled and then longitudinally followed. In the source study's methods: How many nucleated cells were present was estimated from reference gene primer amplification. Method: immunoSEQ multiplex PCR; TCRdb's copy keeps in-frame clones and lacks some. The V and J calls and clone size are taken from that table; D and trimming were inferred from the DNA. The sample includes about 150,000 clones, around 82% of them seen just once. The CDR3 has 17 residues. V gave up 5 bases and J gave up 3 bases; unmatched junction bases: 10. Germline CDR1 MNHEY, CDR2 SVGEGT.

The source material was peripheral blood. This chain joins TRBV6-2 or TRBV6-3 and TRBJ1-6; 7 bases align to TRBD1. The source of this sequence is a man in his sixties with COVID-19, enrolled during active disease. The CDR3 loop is CASSRGAGGIYNSPLHF. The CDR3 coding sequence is TGTGCCAGCAGTCGTGGGGCAGGGGGGATCTATAATTCACCCCTCCACTTT.